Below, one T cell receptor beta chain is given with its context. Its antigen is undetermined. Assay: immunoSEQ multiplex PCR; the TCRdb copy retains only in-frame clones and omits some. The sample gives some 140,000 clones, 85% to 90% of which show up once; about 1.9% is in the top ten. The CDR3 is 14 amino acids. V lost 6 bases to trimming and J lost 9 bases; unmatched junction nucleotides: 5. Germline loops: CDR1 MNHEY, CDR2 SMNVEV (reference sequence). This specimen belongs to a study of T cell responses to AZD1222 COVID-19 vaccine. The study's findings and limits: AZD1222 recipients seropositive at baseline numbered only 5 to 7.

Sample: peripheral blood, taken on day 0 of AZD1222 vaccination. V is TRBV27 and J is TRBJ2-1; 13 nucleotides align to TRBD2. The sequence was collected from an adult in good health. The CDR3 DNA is TGTGCCAGCAGGACTAGCGGGGGGTCCACTGAGCAGTTCTTC. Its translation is CASRTSGGSTEQFF.